This entry concerns a single T cell receptor beta chain. The germline gene is not matched at one end of the junction; a read error may be the cause. This record comes from a study of CD8+ T cells in alopecia areata. In the study overall: The tofacitinib course ran for 6 to 18 months and was followed by 6 months off drug.

The CDR3 contains 15 residues. The germline V gene encodes CDR1 SSHAT and CDR2 FNYEAQ (reference sequence). Sequencing templates came from extracted RNA that was reverse transcribed into cDNA. Sequenced by immunoSEQ multiplex PCR; TCRdb stores in-frame clones only, minus some. The data contain some 210,000 clones, around 62% of them singletons. This sequence originates from a human donor with alopecia areata. Sequences were derived from CD4+ T cells sorted from blood, sampled at week 0. J is TRBJ2-2 and V is TRBV7-7; D remains unclear. CDR3 sequence: CASSLEPSNTGELFF. DNA for the CDR3: TGTGCTAGCAGCCTCGAACCCTCGAACACCGGGGAGCTGTTTTTT.